This TCR beta chain was sequenced for a study of response to subunit inactivated influenza vaccine (dated by TCRdb to the late 2010s). About the full investigation: The study used deep quantitative T cell receptor repertoire profiling to track responses to a trivalent subunit inactivated influenza vaccine. General findings and caveats noted by the study authors: According to the authors, only a limited number of new T cells may be recruited by each seasonal influenza vaccination.

With regard to this clonotype: No cognate antigen has been identified for it. No base quality information exists; no much larger clone differs at one position.

At the junction V is shortened by 2 bases and J by 5 bases, with 12 bases in between. The germline V gene supplies CDR1 MNHNS and CDR2 SASEGT. The CDR3, from cysteine to phenylalanine, totals 15 residues. Only CDR3 DNA remains: 45 bases, in frame from the first base. The library relied on RT-PCR. The sequencer listed for this sample is Illumina HiSeq 2500. The public sequencing data were trimmed at Q25 with fastp and processed into clonotypes with MiXCR by TCRdb, which kept only in-frame beta chains. All rows with the same CDR3 protein become a single entry with the most common DNA and genes. For this sample the table gives about 570,000 distinct CDR3 sequences, of which about 11% were detected only once. In total, the top ten clones hold 11% of the sample. This sample was also put to use in a study of T cells expressing NK-cell markers. As described in the second report: TCR beta cDNA libraries were prepared using 5'RACE template switching, which introduced a universal primer site and unique molecular identifiers. Three sorted T-cell subsets (CD3+CD56+NKG2C+, CD3+CD56+NKG2C- and CD3+CD56-NKG2C+) from several donors had their TCR beta-chain repertoires profiled. Of the eight sequenced donors, seven were found to be HCMV-seropositive and one was found to be HCMV-seronegative. In several experiments an anti-gammadeltaTCR antibody was added to restrict sorting to alphabetaTCR-expressing T cells. In over five donors, the dominant CD3+CD56+NKG2C+ clonotypes were among the top 10 CD8+ clonotypes and accounted for roughly 1.0-8% of CD8+ T cells. Those dominant clonotypes were again the most abundant among CD3+CD56-NKG2C+ cells in a handful of donors, at about 28.3-65%. Whether the expanded NKG2C-expressing T cell clones were specific for HCMV antigens was left unclear. The eight sequenced donors were randomly selected healthy volunteers, three men and five women. HCMV-specific IgG was detected in serum with a commercial ELISA kit to determine HCMV serostatus. Ficoll density gradient centrifugation was used to isolate peripheral blood mononuclear cells from blood. For a handful of donors, bulk peripheral blood T-cell repertoires were also sequenced from unsorted PBMC. Synthesis of cDNA was primed from the TCR beta constant segment and was followed by two consecutive PCR amplification steps. Illumina HiSeq 2000/2500, MiSeq or NextSeq was used to sequence libraries as 2 x 150 bp reads. MIGEC was used to demultiplex reads and group reads by UMI, and MiTCR was used to assemble and quantify clonotypes. To remove erroneous sequences, TCR cDNA sequences were retained only when supported by two or more reads. The tcR package was used for downstream repertoire analysis, and clonotypes were matched between fractions using CDR3 nucleotide sequence together with V segment. VDJmatch was used to annotate antigen specificity against VDJdb, with one amino acid substitution allowed in CDR3.

Sequenced material: PBMCs from blood, taken on the day of vaccination. The rearranged chain carries TRBV6-1 and TRBJ2-2, with the D gene call left open. The receptor's source is a middle-aged man who received an inactivated influenza vaccine. Donor details come from another sample of the same person, matched by shared clones. The DNA sequence follows: TGTGCCAGCAGTGAATTCTATGGGGTAACCGGGGAGCTGTTTTTT. Protein translation: CASSEFYGVTGELFF.